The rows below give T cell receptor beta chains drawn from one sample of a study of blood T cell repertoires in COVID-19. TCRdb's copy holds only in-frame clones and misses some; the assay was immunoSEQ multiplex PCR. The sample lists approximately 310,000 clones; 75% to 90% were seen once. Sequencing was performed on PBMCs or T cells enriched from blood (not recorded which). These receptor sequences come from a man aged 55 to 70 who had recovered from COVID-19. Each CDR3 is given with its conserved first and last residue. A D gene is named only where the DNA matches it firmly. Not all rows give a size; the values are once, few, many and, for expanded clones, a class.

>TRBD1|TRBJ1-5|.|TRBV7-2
TGTGCCAGCAGCTTTGCAGGGGGCGGCAATCAGCCCCAGCATTTT
CASSFAGGGNQPQHF
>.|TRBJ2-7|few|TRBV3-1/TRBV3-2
TGTGCCAGCAGCGAGGGAGCCTCCTACGAGCAGTACTTC
CASSEGASYEQYF
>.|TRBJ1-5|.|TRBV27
TGTGCCAGCAGTTTATACCCCCCTGGAGGTAGCAATCAGCCCCAGCATTTT
CASSLYPPGGSNQPQHF
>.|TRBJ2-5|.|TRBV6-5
TGTGCCAGCAGTACACGTCCACGAGAGACCCAGTACTTC
CASSTRPRETQYF
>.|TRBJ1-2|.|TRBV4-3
TGCGCCAGCAGCCTTCCGGGAGTCGGGTATGGCTACACCTTC
CASSLPGVGYGYTF
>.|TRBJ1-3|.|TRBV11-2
TGTGCCAGCAGCTTAACCACAGGACACTCTGGAAACACCATATATTTT
CASSLTTGHSGNTIYF
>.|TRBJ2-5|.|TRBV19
TGTGCCAGTAGTACTGAGTTTCGAGAGACCCAGTACTTC
CASSTEFRETQYF
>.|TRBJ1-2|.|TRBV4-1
TGCGCCAGCAGCCGTACCGGAGGTAACTATGGCTACACCTTC
CASSRTGGNYGYTF
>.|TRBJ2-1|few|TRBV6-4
TGTGCCAGCAGTGACTCAGCGGGCTCCTACAATGAGCAGTTCTTC
CASSDSAGSYNEQFF
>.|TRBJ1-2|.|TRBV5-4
TGTGCCAGCAGCTTGAGGGGGGGCGATGGCTACACCTTC
CASSLRGGDGYTF
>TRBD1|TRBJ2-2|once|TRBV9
TGTGCCAGCAGCGTAGGTCCCGGGACAGCGGCCGGGGAGCTGTTTTTT
CASSVGPGTAAGELFF
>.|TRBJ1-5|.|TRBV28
TGTGCCAGCAGTATCAACAGGGCTCAGCCCCAGCATTTT
CASSINRAQPQHF
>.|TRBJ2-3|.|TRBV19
TGTGCCAGTAGTAGACGACTAGATTTTGCAGATACGCAGTATTTT
CASSRRLDFADTQYF
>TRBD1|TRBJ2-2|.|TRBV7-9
TGTGCCAGCAGCCTAAGGGACAGCTACACCGGGGAGCTGTTTTTT
CASSLRDSYTGELFF
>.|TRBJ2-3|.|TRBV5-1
TGCGCCAGCAGCCTCCCACTAGAAACAGATACGCAGTATTTT
CASSLPLETDTQYF
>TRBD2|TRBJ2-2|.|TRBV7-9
TGTGCCAGCGCCGGGGTCAGCGGGAGACCCGGGGAGCTGTTTTTT
CASAGVSGRPGELFF
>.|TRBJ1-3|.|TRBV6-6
TGTGCCAGCAGTCCTTACCTCCAGGGAAGCTCTGGAAACACCATATATTTT
CASSPYLQGSSGNTIYF
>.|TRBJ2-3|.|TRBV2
TGTGCCAGCAGTGATATGGTAGGGAGAGATACGCAGTATTTT
CASSDMVGRDTQYF
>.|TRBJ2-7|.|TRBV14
TGTGCCAGCAGCCACCCGGACGGGAAGGGTACCTACGAGCAGTACTTC
CASSHPDGKGTYEQYF
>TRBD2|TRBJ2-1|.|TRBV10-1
TGCGCCAGCAGTGAGTCGGGCGGGAGCTCCTACAATGAGCAGTTCTTC
CASSESGGSSYNEQFF
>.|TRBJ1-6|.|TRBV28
TGTGCCAGCAGGACGGGACTAACTAATTCACCCCTCCACTTT
CASRTGLTNSPLHF
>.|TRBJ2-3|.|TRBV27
TGTGCCAGCAGTTTCGACGGGAGACACACAGATACGCAGTATTTT
CASSFDGRHTDTQYF
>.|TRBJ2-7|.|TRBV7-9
TGTGCCAGCAGCTCCCAACAGGTCTCAGAGTACGAGCAGTACTTC
CASSSQQVSEYEQYF
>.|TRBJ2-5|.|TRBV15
TGTGCCACCAGCCGAGACATCCAAGAGACCCAGTACTTC
CATSRDIQETQYF
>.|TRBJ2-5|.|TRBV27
TGTGCCAGCAGATCCTGTTTCCCCGACAGAGTGAAAGAGGCCCAGTACTTC
CASRSCFPDRVKEAQYF
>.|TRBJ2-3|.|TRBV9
TGTGCCAGCAGCGCCATCCCCGGGAGCACAGATACGCAGTATTTT
CASSAIPGSTDTQYF
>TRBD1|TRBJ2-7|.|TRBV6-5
TGTGCCAGCAGTTACCCCGGACAGGGGGCCGAGCAGTACTTC
CASSYPGQGAEQYF